This T cell receptor (beta chain) was documented in a study of blood T cells in healthy people across ages. Study-wide results and caveats: Observed TCR beta diversity per million T cells went down as age went up. This fall followed a roughly linear course with age. Reliance upon unsorted PBMCs precluded definitive naive versus antigen-experienced comparison.

Peripheral blood, about 10 milliliters per donor, was collected. Notes on this clonotype: The antigen remains unidentified.

A sample-barcoded 5' primer and a J-beta primer mix were used in a second PCR of about 7 to 12 cycles. Paired-end reads containing CDR3 totaled no fewer than 2.5 million for each sample. A single record per CDR3 protein comes from TCRdb applying MiXCR to the 5' RACE reads. Among 850,000 to 950,000 distinct CDR3 sequences listed, more than 25% were seen once. Unmatched junction bases numbered 4, after V lost 3 bases and J lost 5 bases. The CDR3 runs to 16 residues. Sequenced: blood. The chain has TRBV12-3 or TRBV12-4 and TRBJ2-3; 14 bases align to TRBD2. The sequence derives from a woman aged 80 or over in good health. The DNA for the CDR3 is TGTGCCAGCAGTTTGCGGACTAGCGGGGGGTTAGATACGCAGTATTTT. Translating gives CASSLRTSGGLDTQYF.